This T cell receptor (beta chain) was identified in a study of blood T cell repertoires in COVID-19 (dated by TCRdb to 2018 to 2020). Background for the entire study: Samples from collaborators originated in the United States, Italy and Spain and spanned both the acute and convalescent phases of COVID-19. The dataset comprised deeply sampled blood TCRbeta repertoires from subjects exposed to, actively infected with, or recovered from COVID-19. A freely available public database, intended as a resource for researchers studying the immune response to SARS-CoV-2, is where the repertoires were released. Samples came from the ongoing ImmuneRACE study (first 160 participants) plus 1,254 subjects from 6 global collaborators. A de-identified subject ID, COVID-19 status, age in years and sex were almost always included in the sample metadata. The material from the prospective study consisted of cDNA or gDNA derived from T cells, B-cell-depleted T cells, or PBMCs. Where HLA class I and class II types were available, the types were taken from metadata supplied by the sample provider, not from assay-based typing. Overall study outcomes, separate from this receptor: How much clinical and demographic metadata was included differed by source and by participant, and the metadata was provided uncurated.

The immunoSEQ Assay, a bias-controlled multiplex PCR, was used to amplify TCRbeta CDR3 regions from genomic DNA. Per the authors' processing: The number of nucleated cells in each sample was estimated by amplification of reference gene primers within the assay. Sequence reads were collapsed and filtered to measure the absolute abundance of every unique TCRbeta CDR3 rearrangement. For each sample, productive Simpson clonality was calculated as the square root of Simpson's diversity index over productive rearrangements. Drawn from immuneACCESS, this table holds only the in-frame rearrangements with V and J called that TCRdb kept. Clones are partly lost; checked studies trace under half to an unresolved V gene and leave the rest unexplained. From that table come the V and J calls and clone size; the DNA was used to work out D and trimming. The sample records 210,000 or so clones, roughly 90% of which are singletons. Around 2.9% of the sample belongs to the ten largest clones.

Compared with germline, V lacks 3 bases and J lacks 9 bases; bases without a gene match: 5. Including the terminal cysteine and phenylalanine, the CDR3 comprises 13 residues. The sequence is cut down to CDR3 DNA, 39 bases in frame from base 1. The germline V gene (reference sequence) provides CDR1 LGHDT and CDR2 YNNKEL. The collaborating institutions used their own protocols to collect whole blood in K2EDTA tubes. Collaborator samples were shipped for TCRbeta analysis as frozen whole blood, isolated PBMCs, or DNA extracted from either sample type. Comment on this clone: Which antigen it targets is not known. No quality values exist for individual bases; no much larger clone is one base distant.

Sequenced input: peripheral blood. This clonotype was obtained from a woman aged 55-75 years with acute or convalescent COVID-19. The rearrangement joined TRBV3-1 (or the pseudogene TRBV3-2) to TRBJ2-4; TRBD2 matches 7 bases in the middle. The CDR3 protein sequence reads: CASSHREAAIQYF. The sequenced DNA is TGTGCCAGCAGCCACCGGGAGGCGGCCATTCAGTACTTC.